Below are 21 T cell receptor beta chains sequenced from a single sample in a study of blood T cell repertoires in COVID-19. Method: immunoSEQ multiplex PCR; TCRdb's copy keeps in-frame clones and lacks some. The data show roughly 230,000 clones, with 70% to 90% seen just once and 3.5% to 4.5% held by the top ten. The sequencing input was peripheral blood. The receptors here all came from a man aged 45-60 years with acute or convalescent COVID-19.

This clone showed up just a few times. The chain employs TRBV13 and TRBJ1-2; TRBD1 aligns across 9 bases. The CDR3 extends over 14 amino acids. Germline V lookup: CDR1 PRHDT, CDR2 FYEKMQ (reference sequence). J lost 6 bases, V lost 5 bases, and 7 bases had no gene match. The CDR3 DNA reads TGTGCCAGCAGCCTTTACAGGGGGCGGGATGGCTACACCTTC. Encoded protein: CASSLYRGRDGYTF. The whole variable domain, remainder taken from reference TRBV13 and TRBJ1-2, is AAGVIQSPRHLIKEKRETATLKCYPIPRHDTVYWYQQGPGQDPQFLISFYEKMQSDKGSIPDRFSAQQFSDYHSELNMSSLELGDSALYFCASSLYRGRDGYTFGSGTRLTVV.

The V and J genes are TRBV6-5 and TRBJ1-2; the D is unclear. The germline V and J ends were trimmed by 4 bases and 4 bases, with 19 bases remaining between them. Germline values: CDR1 MNHEY, CDR2 SVGAGI. The CDR3 length is 16 residues. CDR3: CASSSADTAQIYGYTF. The CDR3 nucleotides read TGTGCCAGCAGTTCTGCCGACACGGCCCAAATCTATGGCTACACCTTC.

The chain combines TRBV6-5 with TRBJ1-2, with D unclear. V dropped 9 bases and J dropped 2 bases, with 7 bases sitting between them. This CDR3 is built from 11 residues. The germline CDR1 and CDR2 sequences are MNHEY and SVGAGI. This chain's CDR3 is CASERNYGYTF. The CDR3, as DNA: TGTGCCAGTGAGAGAAACTATGGCTACACCTTC.

CDR3 protein: CASSQGRNNEQFF. The CDR3 nucleotides read TGTGCCAGCAGCCAAGGTCGTAACAATGAGCAGTTCTTC. The genes are TRBV3-1 (or the pseudogene TRBV3-2) and TRBJ2-1; unclear D gene. The CDR3 loop spans 13 amino acids. Between the trimmed V and J ends, which lost 1 base and 5 bases, there was a span of 6 bases. From germline, CDR1 is LGHDT and CDR2 YNNKEL (reference sequence).

This chain uses TRBV11-3 with TRBJ1-2; D might be TRBD1 (5 bases). This CDR3 contains 13 residues. Trimming stripped 6 bases from V and 4 bases from J, with 12 bases between. Germline assignment: CDR1 SGHNT and CDR2 YENEEA. The CDR3 region is CASSSGGFYGYTF. The DNA of the CDR3 is TGTGCCAGCAGTTCGGGGGGGTTCTATGGCTACACCTTC.

As for this clone: The junction differs from germline at one of its ends, possibly a read error. The V call is TRBV7-7, the J call TRBJ2-5, with TRBD2 matching over 8 bases. Germline lookup yields CDR1 SSHAT and CDR2 FNYEAQ (reference sequence). The CDR3 loop spans 18 amino acids. CDR3: CASSLSSLGLAGQETQYF. The CDR3 DNA is TGTGCTAGCAGCTTATCCTCCCTCGGGCTAGCGGGTCAAGAGACCCAGTACTTC.

The V and J genes are TRBV5-1 and TRBJ2-3; 12 bases agree with TRBD2. CDR1 SGHRS and CDR2 YFSETQ come from the germline V gene. Germline trimming cut 4 bases from V and 2 bases from J; bases unmatched to any gene: 2. The CDR3 length is 15 residues. The CDR3: CASSPSGRATDTQYF. In DNA, the CDR3 is TGCGCCAGCAGCCCTAGCGGGAGGGCCACAGATACGCAGTATTTT.

The V gene is TRBV4-1, the J gene TRBJ2-2; 14 positions match TRBD2. V dropped 5 bases and J dropped 4; count of bases not matched to a gene: 6. There are 17 residues in the CDR3. The germline V gene has CDR1 MGHRA and CDR2 YSYEKL. CDR3 region: CASSFRTSGGSTGELFF. The CDR3 DNA is TGCGCCAGCAGCTTCAGGACTAGCGGGGGGTCCACCGGGGAGCTGTTTTTT.

The V call is TRBV3-1 (or the pseudogene TRBV3-2), the J call TRBJ1-6; TRBD1 might be the D (6 bases). The CDR3 length is 14 residues. Germline V gives CDR1 LGHDT, CDR2 YNNKEL (reference sequence). V was cut by 4 bases and J by 10 bases, with 14 bases left in between. The CDR3 is CASSPLQGRSPLHF. The DNA for the CDR3 is TGTGCCAGCAGCCCCTTGCAGGGGCGATCACCCCTCCACTTT.

The rearrangement uses TRBV6-4 and TRBJ1-1; 9 positions agree with TRBD1. In germline, CDR1 is MRHNA, CDR2 SNTAGT. The V gene end was trimmed by 8 bases and the J gene end by 6 bases; junction bases not matched to a gene: 4. The CDR3 extends over 12 amino acids. CDR3 sequence (DNA): TGTGCCAGCGCCAGACAGGGGGCTGAAGCTTTCTTT. Translating it yields CASARQGAEAFF.

The V call is TRBV9, the J call TRBJ1-1, with D possibly being TRBD1 (5 bases). From germline, CDR1 is SGDLS and CDR2 YYNGEE. V shed 3 bases and J shed 7 bases, with 13 bases lying between them. CDR3 length equals 13 residues. The CDR3 sequence is CASSAGQPHEAFF. CDR3 bases: TGTGCCAGCAGCGCAGGACAACCCCATGAAGCTTTCTTT.

The rearrangement links TRBV7-3 to TRBJ2-3; 10 positions agree with TRBD2. The J segment lost 2 bases and the V segment lost 6 bases, leaving 2 bases of the junction unmatched. The CDR3 extends over 14 amino acids. Germline lookup yields CDR1 SGHTA and CDR2 FQGTGA. CDR3 bases: TGTGCCAGCAGAGGACTAGCGGCCACAGATACGCAGTATTTT. Amino acid sequence: CASRGLAATDTQYF.

This clone was seen only once. The chain recombines TRBV4-2 with TRBJ2-3; 7 bases are a match to TRBD2. The CDR3 spans 16 residues. Germline V gene lookup returns CDR1 LGHNA and CDR2 YNFKEQ. Trimming took 2 bases from V and 2 from J; bases not matched to a gene: 7. CDR3 nucleotides: TGTGCCAGCAGCCAAAGTAGCGGGCCTTACACAGATACGCAGTATTTT. Translation gives CASSQSSGPYTDTQYF.

This chain joins TRBV10-1 and TRBJ2-3, with D possibly being TRBD1 (7 bases). The V end was cut by 0 bases, the J end by 8 bases, with 12 bases between. CDR3 size: 14 residues. Germline V gene lookup returns CDR1 WNHNN and CDR2 SYGVQD (reference sequence). Here the CDR3 DNA reads TGCGCCAGCAGTGAGTCTGGAGGGGGCACTACGCAGTATTTT. As protein: CASSESGGGTTQYF.

The chain is built from TRBV19 and TRBJ2-7, with D perhaps TRBD1 (5 bases). This CDR3 spans 15 amino acids. CDR1 is LNHDA and CDR2 is SQIVND in the germline V gene (reference sequence). With 1 base removed from V and 6 bases from J, the gap between germline ends came to 16 bases. The CDR3 sequence: CASSIGTGRVAEQYF. DNA of the CDR3: TGTGCCAGTAGTATAGGGACGGGCAGGGTCGCCGAGCAGTACTTC.

V gene TRBV7-9 combines with J gene TRBJ2-5, with 7 bases fitting TRBD1. From germline, CDR1 is SEHNR and CDR2 FQNEAQ (reference sequence). The length of the CDR3 is 14 residues. The ends lost 5 bases at V and 2 bases at J; junction bases unmatched: 5. The CDR3 DNA is TGTGCCAGCAGCCCATGGACAGGTCAAGAGACCCAGTACTTC. Amino acids: CASSPWTGQETQYF.

This clone was observed a handful of times. The gene calls are TRBV10-2 and TRBJ1-1, with 11 positions matching TRBD1. Germline-derived CDR1 and CDR2 are WSHSY and SAAADI. V lost 6 bases, J lost 1 base, and 7 bases stayed unmatched. The CDR3 totals 16 residues. CDR3: CASRPGTGGGNTEAFF. The CDR3 region has the DNA TGCGCCAGCAGACCCGGGACAGGGGGAGGGAACACTGAAGCTTTCTTT.

The chain combines TRBV7-3 with TRBJ2-1; no clear D. Germline V gene sequence: CDR1 SGHTA, CDR2 FQGTGA. The CDR3 is 15 amino acids. Trimming stripped 3 bases from V and 0 bases from J, with 9 bases between. This chain's CDR3 is CASSFSRSSYNEQFF. The DNA for the CDR3 is TGTGCCAGCAGCTTTAGCCGAAGCTCCTACAATGAGCAGTTCTTC.

This clone was seen a few times. This chain connects TRBV5-1 to TRBJ1-2; D uncertain. Between the trimmed V and J ends, which lost 4 bases and 8 bases, there was a span of 18 bases. CDR1 is SGHRS, CDR2 YFSETQ, per germline. This CDR3 has 14 residues. CDR3 sequence: CASSGFTTDSGYTF. The DNA for the CDR3 is TGCGCCAGCAGCGGCTTCACCACGGACTCGGGCTACACCTTC.

The gene calls are TRBV27 and TRBJ1-2; no reliable D call. Germline CDR1 MNHEY, CDR2 SMNVEV (reference sequence). The CDR3 spans 15 residues. V lost 6 bases and J lost 4, with 18 bases in between. The CDR3 DNA follows: TGTGCCAGCAGCCCCTCCCCACAGCCGCTCTATGGCTACACCTTC. Translating gives CASSPSPQPLYGYTF.

This clone was seen just once. V and J are TRBV28 and TRBJ2-7; a weak D match, TRBD1 (6 bases). CDR3 length: 13 residues. Germline CDR1 is MDHEN and CDR2 is SYDVKM. V was shortened by 7 bases and J by 6 bases, with 16 bases between the two germline ends. The CDR3 protein is CASIPPTGFEQYF. CDR3 coding DNA: TGTGCCAGCATCCCACCTACAGGGTTCGAGCAGTACTTC.